This is a list of T cell receptor beta chains from one sample in a study of early T cells in non-severe SARS-CoV-2 infection. MiXCR, run by TCRdb on the 5' RACE reads, gives a single entry per CDR3 protein. The sample holds almost 30,000 distinct CDR3 sequences, around 5.7% seen once. Sequencing was done on a sample of whole blood. These receptors were obtained from an adult who was a healthcare worker with PCR-confirmed SARS-CoV-2 infection or an uninfected control (not recorded which). The CDR3 runs from the conserved cysteine through the conserved F or W. The D gene is left open where the match is weak.

v_gene | len | d_gene | CDR3aa
TRBV11-2 | 14 | NA | CASSLVARDEKLFF
TRBV4-3 | 17 | NA | CASSQDNGSNSNQPQHF
TRBV12-3/TRBV12-4 | 13 | TRBD1 | CASSLARDRGYTF
TRBV6-5 | 17 | TRBD2 | CASSYNGGLAGLNEQFF
TRBV7-9 | 13 | NA | CASSSQVSYEQYF
TRBV20-1 | 13 | NA | CSANWPGDYGYTF
TRBV12-3/TRBV12-4 | 13 | TRBD1 | CASSSTGSSPLHF
TRBV7-9 | 14 | NA | CASSSEQMYYGYTF
TRBV7-2 | 14 | NA | CASSLERGNTEAFF
TRBV7-9 | 13 | NA | CASRQETVYGYTF
TRBV7-6 | 16 | NA | CASSLGGYGSYNEQFF
TRBV25-1 | 13 | TRBD1 | CASSETGGSEQYF
TRBV7-9 | 13 | NA | CASSPPITYEQYF
TRBV28 | 15 | TRBD2 | CASSPIGGAYNEQFF
TRBV4-3 | 15 | NA | CASSQTNQGSYGYTF
TRBV4-3 | 15 | NA | CASSQDPFFSNEQFF
TRBV3-1 | 16 | NA | CASSQAGVRGNTEAFF
TRBV24-1 | 16 | NA | CATSEGGRYSNQPQHF
TRBV4-2 | 15 | NA | CASSRESRTENIQYF
TRBV20-1 | 12 | NA | CSESRNTDTQYF
TRBV4-2 | 22 | NA | CASSQDRAGPTLRLGSGNTIYF
TRBV10-2 | 15 | NA | CASRNVRQLNTEAFF
TRBV29-1 | 14 | NA | CSVLGVGQGTEAFF
TRBV20-1 | 12 | NA | CSASNRGYEQYF
TRBV20-1 | 15 | TRBD2 | CSASRNGGAYNEQFF
TRBV20-1 | 13 | TRBD2 | CSAPGLGGETQYF
TRBV7-2 | 16 | NA | CASSLNGVSSYNEQFF
TRBV4-2 | 19 | TRBD1 | CASSQEESSPGQWIQPQHF
TRBV7-6 | 17 | TRBD2 | CASSLEASGGAFNEQFF
TRBV7-9 | 14 | NA | CASSLDVGTDTQYF
TRBV7-2 | 12 | NA | CASSFGAETQYF
TRBV20-1 | 13 | TRBD1 | CSARTGALDTQYF
TRBV7-9 | 16 | TRBD1 | CASSPRDRGKLTEAFF
TRBV6-1 | 11 | NA | CASNEGFEAFF
TRBV4-3 | 15 | NA | CASSQALPPGNTIYF